These T cell receptor beta chains were read from a single sample in a study of cytomegalovirus exposure and HLA in healthy donors. The table came from immunoSEQ multiplex PCR; TCRdb's copy has only in-frame clones and leaves some out. The sample shows about 210,000 clones, approximately 80% of them seen only once. The sequencing sample was made of PBMCs. The receptors stem from a man aged 25-45 years in good health and CMV-seronegative. CDR3s include the opening cysteine and the closing phenylalanine or tryptophan. The order of the fields is clone size, J gene, V gene, D gene, CDR3 DNA, CDR3 protein. D genes are given only for firm matches. The listing skips clone size in some rows; elsewhere it reads once, few, many or a size class.

abundance: NA; j_gene: TRBJ2-7; v_gene: TRBV15; d_gene: TRBD1; CDR3nt: TGTGCCACCAGCAGAGGCCAGGGGACAGGGTACTACGAGCAGTACTTC; CDR3aa: CATSRGQGTGYYEQYF
abundance: NA; j_gene: TRBJ2-7; v_gene: TRBV2; d_gene: NA; CDR3nt: TGTGCCAGTTCGCTAGCGTCCTACGAGCAGTACTTC; CDR3aa: CASSLASYEQYF
abundance: NA; j_gene: TRBJ2-1; v_gene: TRBV4-3; d_gene: NA; CDR3nt: TGCGCCAGCAGCCAAGAGGCGGCCACCACCAATGAGCAGTTCTTC; CDR3aa: CASSQEAATTNEQFF
abundance: few; j_gene: TRBJ1-4; v_gene: TRBV28; d_gene: TRBD1; CDR3nt: TGTGCCAGCAGTTCCCAGGGGGCGTTTTATGAAAAACTGTTTTTT; CDR3aa: CASSSQGAFYEKLFF
abundance: NA; j_gene: TRBJ2-7; v_gene: TRBV5-1; d_gene: TRBD2; CDR3nt: TGCGCCAGCAGCTTGGAGACTAGCGGGGGGTCCTCCACCTACGAGCAGTACTTC; CDR3aa: CASSLETSGGSSTYEQYF
abundance: few; j_gene: TRBJ2-1; v_gene: TRBV5-1; d_gene: TRBD2; CDR3nt: TGCGCCAGCAGCACAGGACTAGCGTCGTACAATGAGCAGTTCTTC; CDR3aa: CASSTGLASYNEQFF
abundance: NA; j_gene: TRBJ1-2; v_gene: TRBV29-1; d_gene: NA; CDR3nt: TGCAGCGTTGAAGCCCCCCCCGGGACTTATAACTATGGCTACACCTTC; CDR3aa: CSVEAPPGTYNYGYTF
abundance: NA; j_gene: TRBJ1-5; v_gene: TRBV27; d_gene: TRBD1; CDR3nt: TGTGCCAGCAGTCCAACTGGGACAGTAAATCAGCCCCAGCATTTT; CDR3aa: CASSPTGTVNQPQHF
abundance: NA; j_gene: TRBJ2-3; v_gene: TRBV18; d_gene: NA; CDR3nt: TGTGCCAGCTCCGGACTCTACGGTCAGTATTTT; CDR3aa: CASSGLYGQYF
abundance: NA; j_gene: TRBJ2-3; v_gene: TRBV28; d_gene: TRBD1; CDR3nt: TGTGCCAGCAGTTCCCGGACAGGGGTCTCAGATACGCAGTATTTT; CDR3aa: CASSSRTGVSDTQYF
abundance: NA; j_gene: TRBJ2-7; v_gene: TRBV27; d_gene: NA; CDR3nt: TGTGCCAGCAGTTCCCTCCGCGAGCAGTACTTC; CDR3aa: CASSSLREQYF
abundance: NA; j_gene: TRBJ1-5; v_gene: TRBV7-2; d_gene: TRBD1; CDR3nt: TGTGCCAGCAGCCTGACAGGGCAGGGCAATCAGCCCCAGCATTTT; CDR3aa: CASSLTGQGNQPQHF
abundance: NA; j_gene: TRBJ2-7; v_gene: TRBV5-6; d_gene: NA; CDR3nt: TGTGCCAGCAGCTTGGGGAGCCTCGAGCAGTACTTC; CDR3aa: CASSLGSLEQYF
abundance: NA; j_gene: TRBJ2-1; v_gene: TRBV7-9; d_gene: NA; CDR3nt: TGTGCCAGCAGCTTAAGGAGGAGTGACAATGAGCAGTTCTTC; CDR3aa: CASSLRRSDNEQFF
abundance: NA; j_gene: TRBJ2-6; v_gene: TRBV29-1; d_gene: NA; CDR3nt: TGCAGCGTTTCTTCTGGGGCCAGCGTCCTGACTTTC; CDR3aa: CSVSSGASVLTF
abundance: NA; j_gene: TRBJ2-2; v_gene: TRBV5-8; d_gene: NA; CDR3nt: TGTGCCAGCAGCTTGACGGGGGGCCACCACACCGGGGAGCTGTTTTTT; CDR3aa: CASSLTGGHHTGELFF
abundance: NA; j_gene: TRBJ1-2; v_gene: TRBV7-9; d_gene: NA; CDR3nt: TGTGCCAGCAGCTCTGCCCTTACAGGATTCAACTATGGCTACACCTTC; CDR3aa: CASSSALTGFNYGYTF
abundance: once; j_gene: TRBJ1-5; v_gene: TRBV19; d_gene: NA; CDR3nt: TGTGCCAGTAGTCCCGAAGGAGGGACGGGCAATCAGCCCCAGCATTTT; CDR3aa: CASSPEGGTGNQPQHF
abundance: few; j_gene: TRBJ1-2; v_gene: TRBV28; d_gene: NA; CDR3nt: TGTGCCAGCACTTTACGAGGCTATGGCTACACCTTC; CDR3aa: CASTLRGYGYTF
abundance: NA; j_gene: TRBJ1-3; v_gene: TRBV18; d_gene: NA; CDR3nt: TGTGCCAGCTCACCCGTTCCGACAGATTCGACTGGAAACACCATATATTTT; CDR3aa: CASSPVPTDSTGNTIYF
abundance: NA; j_gene: TRBJ2-7; v_gene: TRBV2; d_gene: NA; CDR3nt: TGTGCCAGCAGTAAGGGGCTCGAGCAGTACTTC; CDR3aa: CASSKGLEQYF
abundance: NA; j_gene: TRBJ1-5; v_gene: TRBV28; d_gene: NA; CDR3nt: TGTGCCAGCAGTGGTGAGGGAAGGGGCAATCAGCCCCAGCATTTT; CDR3aa: CASSGEGRGNQPQHF
abundance: once; j_gene: TRBJ2-1; v_gene: TRBV10-3; d_gene: NA; CDR3nt: TGTGCCATCACTTCGGACAGCTTAAACAATGAGCAGTTCTTC; CDR3aa: CAITSDSLNNEQFF
abundance: NA; j_gene: TRBJ1-3; v_gene: TRBV18; d_gene: TRBD1; CDR3nt: TGTGCCAGCTCACCGACAGGGTTCCAGAGCTCTGGAAACACCATATATTTT; CDR3aa: CASSPTGFQSSGNTIYF
abundance: NA; j_gene: TRBJ1-3; v_gene: TRBV15; d_gene: NA; CDR3nt: TGTGCCACCAGCAGAGATTTGATACACTCTGGAAACACCATATATTTT; CDR3aa: CATSRDLIHSGNTIYF
abundance: NA; j_gene: TRBJ2-5; v_gene: TRBV7-8; d_gene: TRBD1; CDR3nt: TGTGCCAGCAGCTTCGACAGGGGGCGTTGGGGGACCCAGTACTTC; CDR3aa: CASSFDRGRWGTQYF
abundance: NA; j_gene: TRBJ2-1; v_gene: TRBV11-3; d_gene: NA; CDR3nt: TGTGCCAGCAGCAAAACCGGTAATGAGCAGTTCTTC; CDR3aa: CASSKTGNEQFF
abundance: few; j_gene: TRBJ1-4; v_gene: TRBV6-6; d_gene: NA; CDR3nt: TGTGCCAGCAGTGGCGACAGAGCAACTAATGAAAAACTGTTTTTT; CDR3aa: CASSGDRATNEKLFF
abundance: once; j_gene: TRBJ2-2; v_gene: TRBV28; d_gene: NA; CDR3nt: TGTGCCAGCAGCAACCTGGCAGGGGAGAGTGGGACCGGGGAGCTGTTTTTT; CDR3aa: CASSNLAGESGTGELFF
abundance: NA; j_gene: TRBJ2-1; v_gene: TRBV28; d_gene: TRBD2; CDR3nt: TGTGCCAGCAGCCCCCAGCTAGCGGTTGCTGCCTACAATGAGCAGTTCTTC; CDR3aa: CASSPQLAVAAYNEQFF
abundance: NA; j_gene: TRBJ2-1; v_gene: TRBV5-1; d_gene: TRBD2; CDR3nt: TGCGCCAGCAGCGACACTAGCGGGGTTTCTCTCTATGAGCAGTTCTTC; CDR3aa: CASSDTSGVSLYEQFF
abundance: NA; j_gene: TRBJ2-7; v_gene: TRBV9; d_gene: TRBD1; CDR3nt: TGTGCCAGCAGCGTTACCGGGACAGGGACCGAGCAGTACTTC; CDR3aa: CASSVTGTGTEQYF
abundance: NA; j_gene: TRBJ2-7; v_gene: TRBV10-3; d_gene: NA; CDR3nt: TGTGCCATCAGTGAGGACAGCTACGAGCAGTACTTC; CDR3aa: CAISEDSYEQYF
abundance: NA; j_gene: TRBJ1-5; v_gene: TRBV9; d_gene: NA; CDR3nt: TGTGCCAGCAGCCCGCAAGGGGCGAAGAATCAGCCCCAGCATTTT; CDR3aa: CASSPQGAKNQPQHF
abundance: NA; j_gene: TRBJ2-5; v_gene: TRBV7-7; d_gene: NA; CDR3nt: TGTGCTAGCAGCCCTTGGGGGGAAGAGACCCAGTACTTC; CDR3aa: CASSPWGEETQYF
abundance: NA; j_gene: TRBJ2-3; v_gene: TRBV13; d_gene: TRBD2; CDR3nt: TGTGCCAGCAGCTTACGGTCGGGGGGAGGGACAGATACGCAGTATTTT; CDR3aa: CASSLRSGGGTDTQYF
abundance: NA; j_gene: TRBJ1-2; v_gene: TRBV6-6; d_gene: TRBD1; CDR3nt: TGTGCCAGCAGGGGAACAGGGGCGGTTGGCTACACCTTC; CDR3aa: CASRGTGAVGYTF
abundance: NA; j_gene: TRBJ2-5; v_gene: TRBV5-8; d_gene: TRBD1; CDR3nt: TGTGCCAGCAGCTTGGAGGGGGCGCGGGAGACCCAGTACTTC; CDR3aa: CASSLEGARETQYF
abundance: NA; j_gene: TRBJ2-5; v_gene: TRBV4-2; d_gene: TRBD1; CDR3nt: TGTGCCAGCAGCCCCGGGACAGGGGATCAGCAGTACTTC; CDR3aa: CASSPGTGDQQYF
abundance: NA; j_gene: TRBJ1-5; v_gene: TRBV29-1; d_gene: NA; CDR3nt: TGCAGCGTTGGGCAGGGTGGAGGGAAGCCCCAGCATTTT; CDR3aa: CSVGQGGGKPQHF
abundance: NA; j_gene: TRBJ2-1; v_gene: TRBV7-3; d_gene: TRBD1; CDR3nt: TGTGCCAGCAGCGGGGGACAGGGAGCGTACAATGAGCAGTTCTTC; CDR3aa: CASSGGQGAYNEQFF
abundance: NA; j_gene: TRBJ2-1; v_gene: TRBV6-1; d_gene: TRBD1; CDR3nt: TGTGCCAGCACTCGCTTGGGGGGACAGGTCGATGAGCAGTTCTTC; CDR3aa: CASTRLGGQVDEQFF
abundance: NA; j_gene: TRBJ1-2; v_gene: TRBV18; d_gene: NA; CDR3nt: TGTGCCAGCTCACCAGGGAGTGGGAGTGGATATGGCTACACCTTC; CDR3aa: CASSPGSGSGYGYTF
abundance: NA; j_gene: TRBJ1-1; v_gene: TRBV27; d_gene: NA; CDR3nt: TGTGCCAGCAGTCCCTCAGGGAACACTGAAGCTTTCTTT; CDR3aa: CASSPSGNTEAFF
abundance: NA; j_gene: TRBJ1-5; v_gene: TRBV7-3; d_gene: NA; CDR3nt: TGTGCCAGCAGGGCTGATAAACCCCAGCATTTT; CDR3aa: CASRADKPQHF
abundance: NA; j_gene: TRBJ2-1; v_gene: TRBV4-2; d_gene: TRBD2; CDR3nt: TGTGCCAGCAGCCAAGGGGCTAGCGGTCGGGATGAGCAGTTCTTC; CDR3aa: CASSQGASGRDEQFF
abundance: NA; j_gene: TRBJ2-1; v_gene: TRBV27; d_gene: TRBD2; CDR3nt: TGTGCCAGCAGTTTGGAATCCGGGACTAGCGGGGGGGCACGTGAGCAGTTCTTC; CDR3aa: CASSLESGTSGGAREQFF
abundance: NA; j_gene: TRBJ2-6; v_gene: TRBV7-3; d_gene: TRBD1; CDR3nt: TGTGCCAGCAGCTTAACATCCTTCCAGGGGGCGTCTGGGGCCAACGTCCTGACTTTC; CDR3aa: CASSLTSFQGASGANVLTF
abundance: NA; j_gene: TRBJ2-3; v_gene: TRBV9; d_gene: NA; CDR3nt: TGTGCCAGCAGCAAACAGGGAAGTGTGGCAGATACGCAGTATTTT; CDR3aa: CASSKQGSVADTQYF